This T cell receptor (beta chain) was sequenced during a study of blood T cell repertoires in COVID-19. Study-wide background: Researchers got acute and convalescent COVID-19 samples from the United States, Italy and Spain. Sample material is recorded as cDNA or gDNA derived from T cells, B-cell-depleted T cells, or PBMCs.

Measured with immunoSEQ multiplex PCR; TCRdb has only the in-frame clones, and not every one. Of about 150,000 clones detected, approximately 80% appear once; the ten largest clones hold about 29%. Germline CDR1 and CDR2: GTSNPN and SVGIG (reference sequence). The junction had 6 bases not matched to a gene; V was cut back by 2 bases and J by 8 bases. This CDR3 has 14 amino acids. Sequenced material: peripheral blood. The receptor was derived from a woman in her fifties or sixties with acute or convalescent COVID-19. V gene TRBV30 combines with J gene TRBJ2-1; 10 nucleotides align to TRBD2. CDR3 sequence (DNA): TGTGCCTGGAGTACCCTAGCGGGGGTGTATGAGCAGTTCTTC. Translated, it gives CAWSTLAGVYEQFF.